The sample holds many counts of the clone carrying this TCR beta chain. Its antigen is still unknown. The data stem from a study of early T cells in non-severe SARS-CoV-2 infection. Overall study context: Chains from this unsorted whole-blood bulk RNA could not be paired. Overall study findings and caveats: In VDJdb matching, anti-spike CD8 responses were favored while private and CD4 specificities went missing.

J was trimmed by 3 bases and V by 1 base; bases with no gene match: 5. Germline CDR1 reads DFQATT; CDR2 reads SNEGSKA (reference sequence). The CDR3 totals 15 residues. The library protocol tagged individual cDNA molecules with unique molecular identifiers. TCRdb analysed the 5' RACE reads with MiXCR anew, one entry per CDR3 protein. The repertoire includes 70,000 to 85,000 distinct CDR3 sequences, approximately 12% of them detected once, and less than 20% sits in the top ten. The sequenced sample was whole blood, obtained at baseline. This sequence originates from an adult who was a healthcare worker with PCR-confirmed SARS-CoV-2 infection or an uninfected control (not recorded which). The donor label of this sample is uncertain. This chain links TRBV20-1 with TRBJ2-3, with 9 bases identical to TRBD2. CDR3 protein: CSARGGAGGTDTQYF. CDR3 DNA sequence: TGCAGTGCTAGAGGGGGAGCGGGAGGAACAGATACGCAGTATTTT.